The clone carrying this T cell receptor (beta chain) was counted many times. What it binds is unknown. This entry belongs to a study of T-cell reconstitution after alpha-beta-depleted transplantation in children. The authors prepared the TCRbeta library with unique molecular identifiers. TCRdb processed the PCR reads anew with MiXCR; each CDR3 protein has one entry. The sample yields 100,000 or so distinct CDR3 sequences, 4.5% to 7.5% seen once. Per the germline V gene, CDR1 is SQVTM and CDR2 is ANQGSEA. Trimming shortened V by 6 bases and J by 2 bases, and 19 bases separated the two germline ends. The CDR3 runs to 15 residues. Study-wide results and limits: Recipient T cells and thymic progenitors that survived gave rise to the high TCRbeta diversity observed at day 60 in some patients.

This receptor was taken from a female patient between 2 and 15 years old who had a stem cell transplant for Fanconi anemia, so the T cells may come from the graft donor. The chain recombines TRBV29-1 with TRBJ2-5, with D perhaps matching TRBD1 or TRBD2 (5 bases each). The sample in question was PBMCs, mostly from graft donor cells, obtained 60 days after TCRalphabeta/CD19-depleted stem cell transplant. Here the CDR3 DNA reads TGCAGCGTCTCGGGGACGGGCCCCATTCAAGAGACCCAGTACTTC. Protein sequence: CSVSGTGPIQETQYF.